The source of this T cell receptor (beta chain) is a study of cytomegalovirus exposure and HLA in healthy donors. PCR used 60 Vbeta primers and 13 Jbeta primers. Only in-frame clones appear in the TCRdb table, and some are missing; sequencing was by immunoSEQ multiplex PCR. The sample includes more than 90,000 clones, roughly 73% of them seen just once. The germline CDR1 and CDR2 sequences are SQVTM and ANQGSEA. The CDR3 extends over 15 amino acids. The V and J ends lost 2 bases and 3 bases respectively, with 14 bases between them. V is TRBV29-1 and J is TRBJ2-1, with D tentatively TRBD1 (6 bases). Sequenced material: PBMCs. The origin of this receptor is a woman aged 25 to 39 in good health and CMV-seronegative. Here the CDR3 DNA reads TGCAGCGTTGAATCGCCAGGGGACCTCTACAATGAGCAGTTCTTC. It specifies CSVESPGDLYNEQFF.